The 23 T cell receptor beta chains given below trace back to one sample, sequenced in a study of control samples from healthy donors and cancer patients. Libraries were prepared by immunoSEQ multiplex PCR; TCRdb keeps only in-frame clonotypes and omits some of them. The data hold about 160,000 clones, with roughly 90% observed a single time. The sequencing sample was made of blood. These receptors were collected from a man aged 30 to 39 in good health.

To note about this clone: The junction and the germline gene differ at one end; a read error may be behind it. V gene TRBV24-1 combines with J gene TRBJ1-1; D not certain. CDR1 and CDR2 (germline): KGHDR, SFDVKD. The CDR3 is made up of 9 amino acids. The CDR3 is CAPIPPEAF. The CDR3 bases are TGTGCCCCGATACCTCCCGAAGCCTTT.

V gene TRBV11-2 combines with J gene TRBJ2-6; tentatively, D is TRBD1 or TRBD2 (5 bases each). CDR1 is SGHAT, CDR2 FQNNGV, per germline. There are 19 residues in the CDR3. Trimming pared 5 bases from V and 0 bases from J, leaving 20 bases between. This chain's CDR3 is CASSRGERGFSSGANVLTF. CDR3 sequence (DNA): TGTGCCAGCAGCCGAGGTGAGAGGGGTTTCTCCTCTGGGGCCAACGTCCTGACTTTC.

This clone has a single count. One end of the junction is discordant with germline, which a read error may explain. This chain uses TRBV7-6 with TRBJ1-2; D remains ambiguous. This CDR3 has 12 residues. Per the germline V gene, CDR1 is SGHVS and CDR2 is FNYEAQ. DNA of the CDR3: TGTGCCAGCAGCTTAGGCCGGGGAGATATCGCCTTC. This translates into CASSLGRGDIAF.

V is TRBV9 and J is TRBJ2-1; 9 bases match TRBD2. The CDR3 consists of 15 residues. Germline lookup yields CDR1 SGDLS and CDR2 YYNGEE. V gave up 4 bases and J gave up 10 bases; unmatched junction bases: 12. The CDR3 protein is CASSRSGRSPREQFF. In DNA, the CDR3 is TGTGCCAGCAGCCGCAGCGGGAGGTCTCCAAGAGAGCAGTTCTTC.

The rearrangement uses TRBV19 and TRBJ2-3, with D tentatively TRBD2 (6 bases). The CDR3 has 13 amino acids. Looked up from germline, CDR1 is LNHDA and CDR2 is SQIVND (reference sequence). The CDR3 loop is CAAAGGRSDTQYF. In nucleotides, the CDR3 is TGTGCTGCGGCCGGGGGTCGGTCAGATACGCAGTATTTT.

The genes are TRBV29-1 and TRBJ2-3; D ambiguous. The ends were cut back, 5 bases at V and 2 bases at J, with 11 bases in the middle. CDR1 and CDR2 (germline): SQVTM, ANQGSEA. The CDR3 length is 13 residues. The CDR3 nucleotides are TGCAGCGTTCGTGGACGGATCACAGATACGCAGTATTTT. The encoded protein is CSVRGRITDTQYF.

V gene TRBV5-1 combines with J gene TRBJ1-1; perhaps TRBD1 as D (6 bases). This CDR3 region has 14 residues. V was shortened by 2 bases and J by 6 bases, with 14 bases between the two germline ends. CDR1 SGHRS and CDR2 YFSETQ come from the germline V gene. The CDR3 DNA reads as TGCGCCAGCAGCTTAGACAGGAAGGAGGCTGAAGCTTTCTTT. Encoded protein: CASSLDRKEAEAFF.

This sequence joins TRBV25-1 and TRBJ1-1; 9 bases agree with TRBD1. Germline V gene lookup returns CDR1 MGHDK and CDR2 SYGVNS. V lost 7 bases, J lost 11 bases, and 11 bases stayed unmatched. The CDR3 loop spans 13 amino acids. The CDR3 bases are TGTGCCAGCATTGGGACAGGGAGGAGTGGCGCTTTCTTT. The encoded protein is CASIGTGRSGAFF.

This rearrangement joins TRBV7-6 to TRBJ1-5; D is unresolved. Germline CDR1 and CDR2: SGHVS and FNYEAQ. V lost 4 bases and J 10 bases, leaving 17 bases between the germline ends. The CDR3 is 14 amino acids. This chain's CDR3 is CASSSNPHGVPQHF. CDR3 DNA: TGTGCCAGCAGCTCAAACCCCCATGGGGTACCCCAGCATTTT.

The chain employs TRBV15 and TRBJ1-2; D is unclear. The CDR3 runs 13 residues. V was trimmed by 3 bases and J by 10 bases, leaving 15 bases between them. Germline-derived CDR1 and CDR2 are LNHNV and YYDKDF (reference sequence). CDR3 nucleotides: TGTGCCACCAGCAGCGCGTACTCTATTGACTACACCTTC. Protein: CATSSAYSIDYTF. Complete variable domain (other parts from reference TRBV15 and TRBJ1-2): DAMVIQNPRYQVTQFGKPVTLSCSQTLNHNVMYWYQQKSSQAPKLLFHYYDKDFNNEADTPDNFQSRRPNTSFCFLDIRSPGLGDTAMYLCATSSAYSIDYTFGSGTRLTVV.

The chain uses TRBV19 and TRBJ1-1, with 9 bases fitting TRBD1. J lost 2 bases, V lost 6 bases, and 1 base had no gene match. Germline V lookup: CDR1 LNHDA, CDR2 SQIVND (reference sequence). CDR3 length: 13 residues. CDR3 in DNA: TGTGCCAGTAGGGGACAGGGAAACACTGAAGCTTTCTTT. It codes for CASRGQGNTEAFF.

V is TRBV9 and J is TRBJ1-1; TRBD1 agrees at 8 bases. The CDR3 length is 16 residues. From germline, CDR1 is SGDLS and CDR2 YYNGEE. V lost 4 bases to trimming and J lost 1 base; unmatched junction nucleotides: 9. The CDR3 nucleotides read TGTGCCAGCAGCCCTATCCTGGACAGGGCGAACACTGAAGCTTTCTTT. As protein: CASSPILDRANTEAFF.

This clone appeared a single time. The chain employs TRBV3-1 (or the pseudogene TRBV3-2) and TRBJ2-7; TRBD2 might be the D (5 bases). CDR1 is LGHDT, CDR2 YNNKEL, per germline (reference sequence). The CDR3 sequence is 12 residues long. V was clipped by 4 bases and J by 10 bases, with 14 bases between them. DNA of the CDR3: TGTGCCAGCAGCCGGACGGACGGGAATCAGTACTTC. Translation gives CASSRTDGNQYF.

This sequence joins TRBV14 and TRBJ1-6; D is unclear. This CDR3 is 13 amino acids long. V was pared by 1 base and J by 10 bases, with 8 bases between. Germline V gene data show CDR1 as SGHDN and CDR2 as FVKESK. CDR3 sequence (DNA): TGTGCCAGCAGCCAAGTTCGGCTGTCACCCCTCCACTTT. Protein product: CASSQVRLSPLHF.

The chain joins TRBV7-9 to TRBJ1-1; D is undetermined. The CDR3 loop spans 14 amino acids. V was clipped by 7 bases and J by 3 bases, with 15 bases between them. Germline CDR1 is SEHNR and CDR2 is FQNEAQ (reference sequence). Here the CDR3 reads CASTPGYGDTEAFF. As DNA, the CDR3 is TGTGCCAGCACCCCGGGGTATGGGGACACTGAAGCTTTCTTT.

This rearrangement joins TRBV7-9 to TRBJ1-3, with D unclear. This CDR3 region has 11 residues. The V end was cut by 1 base, the J end by 7 bases, with 2 bases between. Looked up from germline, CDR1 is SEHNR and CDR2 is FQNEAQ (reference sequence). The CDR3 DNA follows: TGTGCCAGCAGCTTAGGGAACACCATATATTTT. It translates to CASSLGNTIYF. Using reference TRBV7-9 and TRBJ1-3 for the parts outside the CDR3, the full variable domain is DTGVSQNPRHKITKRGQNVTFRCDPISEHNRLYWYRQTLGQGPEFLTYFQNEAQLEKSRLLSDRFSAERPKGSFSTLEIQRTEQGDSAMYLCASSLGNTIYFGEGSWLTVV.

This CDR3 reads CASSLGGSTGEQFF. In DNA, the CDR3 is TGTGCCAGCAGCCTCGGGGGGAGTACAGGTGAGCAGTTCTTC. The V gene is TRBV9, the J gene TRBJ2-1; 7 bases map to TRBD2. The germline V gene has CDR1 SGDLS and CDR2 YYNGEE. This CDR3 spans 14 amino acids. V lost 4 bases to trimming and J lost 9 bases; unmatched junction nucleotides: 10.

For the CDR3, the DNA is TGCGCCTGGGGACTGCGGGACGAGCAGTACTTC. This sequence encodes CAWGLRDEQYF. The chain joins TRBV20-1 to TRBJ2-7; TRBD2 might be the D (6 bases). Germline V lookup: CDR1 DFQATT, CDR2 SNEGSKA (reference sequence). The CDR3 runs 11 residues.

This clone was seen once. The chain recombines TRBV2 with TRBJ1-2; the D gene is possibly TRBD1 (5 bases). CDR3 size: 14 residues. Germline CDR1 and CDR2: SNHLY and FYNNEI. With 1 base removed from V and 6 bases from J, the gap between germline ends came to 12 bases. In nucleotides, the CDR3 is TGTGCCAGCAGTGAAGATGGGGGGTTTAATGGCTACACCTTC. This encodes CASSEDGGFNGYTF.

This clone was seen more than once but under ten times. This sequence joins TRBV20-1 and TRBJ2-5, with D perhaps matching TRBD1 or TRBD2 (5 bases each). The germline gives CDR1 DFQATT, CDR2 SNEGSKA (reference sequence). This CDR3 comprises 11 residues. CDR3 protein: CTMGTGETQYF. The CDR3 region has the DNA TGCACCATGGGGACCGGGGAGACCCAGTACTTC.

This clone is a singleton in its sample. V usage is TRBV20-1 and J usage is TRBJ1-6, with 10 bases matching TRBD1. Germline loops: CDR1 DFQATT, CDR2 SNEGSKA (reference sequence). The CDR3 runs to 16 residues. Trimming removed 3 bases from V and 9 bases from J; junction bases left unmatched: 11. This chain's CDR3 is CSASIRGQGVGSPLHF. In nucleotides, the CDR3 is TGCAGTGCTAGTATACGCGGACAGGGGGTGGGTTCACCCCTCCACTTT.

The chain carries TRBV6-1 and TRBJ1-4, with D possibly matching TRBD1 (6 bases). The CDR3 is 16 amino acids. The V gene lost 0 bases and the J gene lost 3 bases, with 11 bases spanning the gap. From germline, CDR1 is MNHNS and CDR2 SASEGT. CDR3 region: CASSEALDRPNEKLFF. Here the CDR3 DNA reads TGTGCCAGCAGTGAAGCCTTGGACAGACCTAATGAAAAACTGTTTTTT.

The chain links TRBV18 to TRBJ2-2; no clear D. The germline V gene encodes CDR1 KGHSH and CDR2 LQKENI. CDR3 length: 14 residues. Trimming stripped 1 base from V and 6 bases from J, with 9 bases between. Here the CDR3 reads CASSPRPEAGELFF. The DNA for the CDR3 is TGTGCCAGCTCACCACGCCCTGAGGCCGGGGAGCTGTTTTTT.